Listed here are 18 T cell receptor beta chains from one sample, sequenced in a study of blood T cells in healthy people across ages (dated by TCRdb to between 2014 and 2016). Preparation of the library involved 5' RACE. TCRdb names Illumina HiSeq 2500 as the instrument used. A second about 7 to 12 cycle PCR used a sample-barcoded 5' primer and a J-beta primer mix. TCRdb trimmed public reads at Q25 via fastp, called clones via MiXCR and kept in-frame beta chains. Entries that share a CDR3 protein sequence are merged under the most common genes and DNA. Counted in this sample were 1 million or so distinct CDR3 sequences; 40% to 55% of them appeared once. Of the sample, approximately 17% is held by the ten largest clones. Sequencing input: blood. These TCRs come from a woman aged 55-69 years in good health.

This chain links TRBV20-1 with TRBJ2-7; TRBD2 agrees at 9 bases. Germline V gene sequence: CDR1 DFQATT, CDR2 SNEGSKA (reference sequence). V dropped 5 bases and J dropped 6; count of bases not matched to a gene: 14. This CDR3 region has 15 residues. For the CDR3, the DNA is TGCAGTGCTCCCCCTGCGGGAGGGCCCTCCCGCGAGCAGTACTTC. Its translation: CSAPPAGGPSREQYF.

The CDR3 sequence is CASTQPNLWGATDIQYF. In DNA, the CDR3 is TGTGCCAGCACACAGCCGAACCTCTGGGGGGCTACGGACATTCAGTACTTC. This sequence joins TRBV2 and TRBJ2-4, with D perhaps TRBD1 or TRBD2 (6 bases each). Germline CDR1 and CDR2: SNHLY and FYNNEI. The CDR3 spans 17 residues. The germline V and J ends were trimmed by 7 bases and 8 bases, with 27 bases remaining between them.

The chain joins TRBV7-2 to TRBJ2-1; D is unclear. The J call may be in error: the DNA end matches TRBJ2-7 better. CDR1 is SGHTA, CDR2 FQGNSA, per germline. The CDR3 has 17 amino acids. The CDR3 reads CASSLGFGPSSYNEQYF. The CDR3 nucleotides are TGTGCCAGCAGCTTAGGGTTTGGGCCAAGCTCCTACAATGAGCAGTACTTC.

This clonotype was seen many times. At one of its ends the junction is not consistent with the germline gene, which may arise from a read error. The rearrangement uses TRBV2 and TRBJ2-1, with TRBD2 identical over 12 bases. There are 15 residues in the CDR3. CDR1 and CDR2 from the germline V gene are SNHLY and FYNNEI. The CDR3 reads CASREGLAGYNEQFF. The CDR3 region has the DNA TGTGCCAGCAGGGAAGGACTAGCGGGATACAATGAGCAGTTCTTC.

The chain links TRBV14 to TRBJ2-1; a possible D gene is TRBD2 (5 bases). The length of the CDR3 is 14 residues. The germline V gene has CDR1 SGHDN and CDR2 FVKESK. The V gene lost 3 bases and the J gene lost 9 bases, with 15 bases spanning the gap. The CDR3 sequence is CASSHSDSAREQFF. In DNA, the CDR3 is TGTGCCAGCAGCCATTCGGACTCGGCACGTGAGCAGTTCTTC.

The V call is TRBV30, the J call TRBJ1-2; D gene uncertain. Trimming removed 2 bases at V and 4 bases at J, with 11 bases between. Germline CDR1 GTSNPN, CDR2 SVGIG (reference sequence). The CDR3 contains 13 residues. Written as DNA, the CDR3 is TGTGCCTGGAGTAGAGGAGAAGGCTATGGCTACACCTTC. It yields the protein CAWSRGEGYGYTF. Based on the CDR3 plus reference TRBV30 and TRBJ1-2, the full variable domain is SQTIHQWPATLVQPVGSPLSLECTVEGTSNPNLYWYRQAAGRGLQLLFYSVGIGQISSEVPQNLSASRPQDRQFILSSKKLLLSDSGFYLCAWSRGEGYGYTFGSGTRLTVV.

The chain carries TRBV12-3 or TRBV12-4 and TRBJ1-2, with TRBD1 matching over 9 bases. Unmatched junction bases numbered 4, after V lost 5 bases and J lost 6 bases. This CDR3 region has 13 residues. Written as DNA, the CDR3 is TGTGCCAGCAGTACACAGGGGGCGCATGGCTACACCTTC. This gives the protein CASSTQGAHGYTF.

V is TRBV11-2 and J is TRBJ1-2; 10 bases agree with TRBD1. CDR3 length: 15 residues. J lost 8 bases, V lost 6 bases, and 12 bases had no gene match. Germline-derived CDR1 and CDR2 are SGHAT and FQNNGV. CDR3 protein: CASRDQGQGRGGYTF. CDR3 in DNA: TGTGCCAGCAGGGACCAGGGACAGGGGCGCGGGGGCTACACCTTC.

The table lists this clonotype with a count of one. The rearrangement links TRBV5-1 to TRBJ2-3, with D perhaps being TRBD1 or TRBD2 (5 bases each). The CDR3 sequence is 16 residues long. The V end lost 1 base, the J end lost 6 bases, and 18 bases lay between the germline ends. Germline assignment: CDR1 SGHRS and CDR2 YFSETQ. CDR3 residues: CASSLRAAQGGDTQYF. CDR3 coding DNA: TGCGCCAGCAGCTTGCGTGCGGCGCAGGGCGGGGATACGCAGTATTTT.

The CDR3 here is CASSTTITLQETQYF. CDR3 nucleotide sequence: TGTGCCAGCAGTACCACAATCACCCTTCAAGAGACCCAGTACTTC. The chain uses TRBV28 and TRBJ2-5; no firm D call. Between the trimmed V and J ends, which lost 5 bases and 2 bases, there was a span of 15 bases. This CDR3 has 15 amino acids. Germline CDR1 is MDHEN and CDR2 is SYDVKM.

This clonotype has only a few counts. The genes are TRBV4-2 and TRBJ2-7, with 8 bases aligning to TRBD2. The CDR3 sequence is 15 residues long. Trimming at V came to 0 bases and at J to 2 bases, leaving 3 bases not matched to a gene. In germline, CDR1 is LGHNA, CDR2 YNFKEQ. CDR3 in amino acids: CASSQDRGGAYEQYF. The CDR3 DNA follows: TGTGCCAGCAGCCAAGATCGGGGGGGGGCCTACGAGCAGTACTTC.

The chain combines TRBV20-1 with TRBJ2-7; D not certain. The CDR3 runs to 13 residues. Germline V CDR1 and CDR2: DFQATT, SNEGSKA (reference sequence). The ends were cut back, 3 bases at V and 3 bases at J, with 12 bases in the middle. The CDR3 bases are TGCAGTGCTAGTCCCCTATCTCTCTACGAGCAGTACTTC. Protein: CSASPLSLYEQYF.

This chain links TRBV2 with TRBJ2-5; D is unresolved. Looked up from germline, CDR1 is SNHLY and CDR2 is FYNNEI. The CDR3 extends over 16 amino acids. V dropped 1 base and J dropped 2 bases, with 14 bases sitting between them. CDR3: CASSEGSGTSQETQYF. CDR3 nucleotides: TGTGCCAGCAGTGAAGGATCCGGAACTTCTCAAGAGACCCAGTACTTC.

DNA for the CDR3: TGCAGCGCTTGTACGAGACAGGGGGCCTGGGAGCAGTTCTTC. As protein: CSACTRQGAWEQFF. V is TRBV29-1 and J is TRBJ2-1, with 10 positions matching TRBD1. Trimming at V came to 7 bases and at J to 10 bases, leaving 13 bases not matched to a gene. CDR1 SQVTM and CDR2 ANQGSEA come from the germline V gene. The CDR3 extends over 14 amino acids.

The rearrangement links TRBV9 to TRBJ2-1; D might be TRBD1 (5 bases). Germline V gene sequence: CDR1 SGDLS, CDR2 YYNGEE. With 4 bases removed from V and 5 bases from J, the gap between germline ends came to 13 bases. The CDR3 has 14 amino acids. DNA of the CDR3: TGTGCCAGCAGCCAGGGTTTAGGTCACAATGAGCAGTTCTTC. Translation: CASSQGLGHNEQFF. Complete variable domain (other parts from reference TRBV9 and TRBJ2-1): DSGVTQTPKHLITATGQRVTLRCSPRSGDLSVYWYQQSLDQGLQFLIQYYNGEERAKGNILERFSAQQFPDLHSELNLSSLELGDSALYFCASSQGLGHNEQFFGPGTRLTVL.

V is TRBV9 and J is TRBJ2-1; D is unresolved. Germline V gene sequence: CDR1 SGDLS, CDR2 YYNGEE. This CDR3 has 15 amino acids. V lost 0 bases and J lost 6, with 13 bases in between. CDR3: CASSVEIFERNEQFF. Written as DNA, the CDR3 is TGTGCCAGCAGCGTAGAGATTTTCGAACGCAATGAGCAGTTCTTC. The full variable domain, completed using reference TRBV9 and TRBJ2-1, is DSGVTQTPKHLITATGQRVTLRCSPRSGDLSVYWYQQSLDQGLQFLIQYYNGEERAKGNILERFSAQQFPDLHSELNLSSLELGDSALYFCASSVEIFERNEQFFGPGTRLTVL.

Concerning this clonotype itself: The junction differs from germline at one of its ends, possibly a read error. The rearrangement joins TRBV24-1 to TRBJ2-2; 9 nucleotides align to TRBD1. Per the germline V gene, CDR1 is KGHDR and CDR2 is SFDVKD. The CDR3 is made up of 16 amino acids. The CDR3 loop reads CATSATDRGFTEELFF. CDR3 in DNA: TGTGCCACCAGTGCTACGGACAGGGGTTTTACCGAGGAGCTGTTTTTT.

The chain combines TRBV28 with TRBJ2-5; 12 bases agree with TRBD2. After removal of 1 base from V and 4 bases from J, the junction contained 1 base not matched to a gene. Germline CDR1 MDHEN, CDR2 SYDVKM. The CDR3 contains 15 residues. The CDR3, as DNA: TGTGCCAGCAGTTTATTGACTAGCGGGGGAGAGACCCAGTACTTC. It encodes CASSLLTSGGETQYF.